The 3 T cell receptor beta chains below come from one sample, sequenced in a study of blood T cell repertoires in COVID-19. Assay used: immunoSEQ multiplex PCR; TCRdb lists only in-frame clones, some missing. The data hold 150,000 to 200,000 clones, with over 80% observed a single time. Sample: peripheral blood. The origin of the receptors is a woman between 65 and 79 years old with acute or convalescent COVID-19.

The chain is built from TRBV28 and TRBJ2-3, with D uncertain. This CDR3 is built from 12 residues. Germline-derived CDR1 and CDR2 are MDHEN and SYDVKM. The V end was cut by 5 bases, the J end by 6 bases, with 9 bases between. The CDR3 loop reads CASSQNPDTQYF. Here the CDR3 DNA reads TGTGCCAGCAGTCAGAACCCGGATACGCAGTATTTT.

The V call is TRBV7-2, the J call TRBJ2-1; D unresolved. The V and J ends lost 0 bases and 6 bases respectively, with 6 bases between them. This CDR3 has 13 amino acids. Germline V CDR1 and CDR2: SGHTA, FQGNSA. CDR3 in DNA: TGTGCCAGCAGCTTAGCTAAAATCAATGAGCAGTTCTTC. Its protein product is CASSLAKINEQFF.

CDR3 protein: CASSTGSVQETQYF. CDR3 DNA: TGTGCCAGCAGCACCGGGTCCGTCCAAGAGACCCAGTACTTC. The chain is built from TRBV5-6 and TRBJ2-5, with D unresolved. V lost 4 bases to trimming and J lost 1 base, with 11 bases between them. Germline V CDR1 and CDR2: SGHDT, YYEEEE. The CDR3 loop spans 14 amino acids.